This TCR beta chain appears in the sequencing data of a study of T cells in Graves' hyperthyroidism and ophthalmopathy. Study findings and constraints: Classification by a 13 V-J model distinguished ophthalmopathy from stable hyperthyroidism.

The V gene end was trimmed by 6 bases and the J gene end by 7 bases; junction bases not matched to a gene: 9. The CDR3 covers 13 residues. CDR1 is DFQATT, CDR2 SNEGSKA, per germline (reference sequence). There were TCR beta CDR3 regions amplified from RNA transcripts. Carried out on the TCR CDR3, a first-round RT-PCR used the HTBI primer set. One entry per CDR3 protein results from TCRdb running MiXCR on the multiplex PCR reads. The table has under 300,000 distinct CDR3 sequences, approximately 14% seen once. As to this clonotype: Its antigen is currently unknown. A much larger clone sits a single nucleotide away, making a read error possible.

The study based diagnoses on clinical symptoms, serum thyroxine and TRAb, thyroid ultrasound and orbital computed tomography. This receptor was obtained from a woman in her thirties or forties with Graves' hyperthyroidism. This chain joins TRBV20-1 and TRBJ2-7; 10 bases fit TRBD1. Source material: blood. CDR3 bases: TGCAGTGCCTGGACAGGGGGGGTGGATGAGCAGTACTTC. This translates into CSAWTGGVDEQYF.